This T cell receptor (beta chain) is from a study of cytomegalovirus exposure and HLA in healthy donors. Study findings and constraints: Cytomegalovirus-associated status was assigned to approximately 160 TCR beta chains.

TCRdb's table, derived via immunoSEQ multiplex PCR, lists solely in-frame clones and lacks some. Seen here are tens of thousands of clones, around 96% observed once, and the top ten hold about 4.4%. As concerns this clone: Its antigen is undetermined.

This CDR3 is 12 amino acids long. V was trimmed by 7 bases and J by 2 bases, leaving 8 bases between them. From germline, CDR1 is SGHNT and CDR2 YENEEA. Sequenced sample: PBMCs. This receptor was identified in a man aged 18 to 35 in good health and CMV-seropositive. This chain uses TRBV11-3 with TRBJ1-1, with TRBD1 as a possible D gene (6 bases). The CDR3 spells CASKDRNTEAFF. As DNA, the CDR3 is TGTGCCAGCAAGGACAGAAACACTGAAGCTTTCTTT.